Presented here are 29 T cell receptor beta chains from one specimen sequenced in a study of blood T cell repertoires in COVID-19. Method: immunoSEQ multiplex PCR; TCRdb's copy keeps in-frame clones and lacks some. The sample lists a few hundred thousand clones, about 90% seen once, with roughly 7.1% in the top ten. Sequencing used peripheral blood. The receptors derive from a woman between 50 and 59 years old who had recovered from COVID-19.

The J gene is TRBJ2-1, the V gene TRBV7-3; 7 bases match TRBD2. The CDR3 is made up of 14 amino acids. CDR1 is SGHTA, CDR2 FQGTGA, per germline. V lost 5 bases and J lost 5; bases outside the gene matches: 6. CDR3 coding DNA: TGTGCCAGCAGCCCATCAAGCGGGGACAATGAGCAGTTCTTC. Protein: CASSPSSGDNEQFF.

The V call is TRBV5-1, the J call TRBJ2-5; 8 nucleotides align to TRBD1. The junction had 6 bases not matched to a gene; V was cut back by 1 base and J by 4 bases. The CDR3 has 15 residues. Germline-derived CDR1 and CDR2 are SGHRS and YFSETQ. The CDR3 DNA reads as TGCGCCAGCAGCTTGTTCGGACAGGGAGGAGAGACCCAGTACTTC. It specifies CASSLFGQGGETQYF.

The gene calls are TRBV29-1 and TRBJ1-2, with D possibly being TRBD1 (5 bases). V lost 6 bases and J lost 6, with 17 bases in between. CDR1 and CDR2 from the germline V gene are SQVTM and ANQGSEA. The CDR3 spans 13 residues. The CDR3 sequence is CSVGQGEVHGYTF. Written as DNA, the CDR3 is TGCAGCGTGGGTCAGGGTGAGGTACATGGCTACACCTTC.

V gene TRBV10-3 combines with J gene TRBJ2-7; D might be TRBD1 (6 bases). The CDR3 sequence is 12 residues long. Germline V gene data show CDR1 as ENHRY and CDR2 as SYGVKD. Deletions cut 4 bases from V and 3 bases from J, with 7 bases between. CDR3 sequence reads: CAISGDNYEQYF. The CDR3 bases are TGTGCCATCAGTGGGGACAACTACGAGCAGTACTTC.

This chain uses TRBV15 with TRBJ1-4, with TRBD1 matching 10 bases. Trimming removed 1 base from V and 5 bases from J; junction bases left unmatched: 4. CDR3 length: 16 amino acids. The germline V gene encodes CDR1 LNHNV and CDR2 YYDKDF (reference sequence). CDR3 loop: CATSRGDRGLNEKLFF. The CDR3 region has the DNA TGTGCCACCAGCAGAGGGGACAGGGGTTTGAATGAAAAACTGTTTTTT.

The rearrangement uses TRBV6-5 and TRBJ2-7, with TRBD1 matching 7 bases. Germline CDR1 MNHEY, CDR2 SVGAGI. V was clipped by 5 bases and J by 5 bases; unmatched bases: 12. The CDR3 totals 15 residues. The CDR3 coding sequence is TGTGCCAGCAGTACTCTCCGACAGGGTTCCCACGAGCAGTACTTC. As protein: CASSTLRQGSHEQYF.

The gene calls are TRBV27 and TRBJ1-5; a weak D match, TRBD1 (5 bases). Trimming took off 6 bases at V and 9 bases at J, with 15 bases between the two ends. The germline V gene has CDR1 MNHEY and CDR2 SMNVEV (reference sequence). The CDR3 runs to 13 residues. The CDR3 DNA sequence: TGTGCCAGCAGATGGGGGGAGGAAGGGCCCCAGCATTTT. Residues: CASRWGEEGPQHF.

This chain connects TRBV6-6 to TRBJ2-5; D remains ambiguous. V was pared by 2 bases and J by 3 bases, with 10 bases between. CDR3 length equals 14 residues. Looked up from germline, CDR1 is MNHNY and CDR2 is SVGAGI (reference sequence). The CDR3 spells CASSYSQAKETQYF. The CDR3 bases are TGTGCCAGCAGTTACAGTCAGGCAAAAGAGACCCAGTACTTC.

The chain employs TRBV6-5 and TRBJ1-4; D is undetermined. Germline V lookup: CDR1 MNHEY, CDR2 SVGAGI. This CDR3 comprises 13 residues. With 6 bases removed from V and 4 bases from J, the gap between germline ends came to 9 bases. CDR3 sequence (DNA): TGTGCCAGCAGCCTTAGTCTTAATGAAAAACTGTTTTTT. Amino acids: CASSLSLNEKLFF.

This chain links TRBV19 with TRBJ2-7; TRBD1 matches at 7 bases. The V segment lost 4 bases and the J segment 3 bases; nucleotides outside the gene matches: 3. Germline V gene data show CDR1 as LNHDA and CDR2 as SQIVND (reference sequence). This CDR3 is 13 amino acids long. The DNA of the CDR3 is TGTGCCAGTAGTACTCGACAGGGCTACGAGCAGTACTTC. This translates into CASSTRQGYEQYF.

The rearrangement uses TRBV6-1 and TRBJ2-6; no reliable D call. Trimming took off 4 bases at V and 1 base at J, with 11 bases between the two ends. The CDR3 spans 16 residues. The germline V gene has CDR1 MNHNS and CDR2 SASEGT. The CDR3 DNA is TGTGCCAGCAGTGTCCGACTGGGTTCTGGGGCCAACGTCCTGACTTTC. Residues: CASSVRLGSGANVLTF.

This chain uses TRBV7-2 with TRBJ2-7, with 7 nucleotides matching TRBD2. V shed 2 bases and J 3 bases; nucleotides not matched to a gene: 7. Germline V CDR1 and CDR2: SGHTA, FQGNSA. CDR3 length: 15 amino acids. The CDR3 DNA reads TGTGCCAGCAGCTTAAGCGGGGATCGCCGCTACGAGCAGTACTTC. Translation: CASSLSGDRRYEQYF.

This clone was counted once. The chain uses TRBV5-4 and TRBJ2-2, with D tentatively TRBD1 (5 bases). With 4 bases removed from V and 4 bases from J, the gap between germline ends came to 17 bases. CDR1 and CDR2 from the germline V gene are SGHNT and YYREEE (reference sequence). The CDR3 is 16 amino acids. The CDR3: CASSPEIGAGTGELFF. As DNA, the CDR3 is TGTGCCAGCAGCCCGGAGATAGGGGCAGGCACCGGGGAGCTGTTTTTT.

This chain joins TRBV10-3 and TRBJ1-5; 7 bases align to TRBD1. CDR3 length: 13 amino acids. The germline gives CDR1 ENHRY, CDR2 SYGVKD. Germline trimming cut 10 bases from V and 0 bases from J; bases unmatched to any gene: 3. The DNA of the CDR3 is TGTGCCACCCAGGGGGTTAGCAATCAGCCCCAGCATTTT. It yields the protein CATQGVSNQPQHF.

The V gene is TRBV6-6, the J gene TRBJ1-3; 7 bases agree with TRBD1. The V gene end was trimmed by 5 bases and the J gene end by 3 bases; junction bases not matched to a gene: 7. Germline CDR1 reads MNHNY; CDR2 reads SVGAGI (reference sequence). The CDR3 is 15 residues long. In nucleotides, the CDR3 is TGTGCCAGCAGTGAGGGGGCGCCGGGTGGAAACACCATATATTTT. Translating it yields CASSEGAPGGNTIYF.

V is TRBV28 and J is TRBJ1-1, with 8 bases aligning to TRBD1. Looked up from germline, CDR1 is MDHEN and CDR2 is SYDVKM. Trimming cost V 2 bases and J 5 bases; bases outside gene matches: 4. CDR3 length: 14 residues. CDR3 amino acids: CASSLQGANTEAFF. The CDR3 bases are TGTGCCAGCAGTTTACAGGGGGCGAATACTGAAGCTTTCTTT.

This sequence joins TRBV9 and TRBJ1-1; 10 positions agree with TRBD1. Germline V CDR1 and CDR2: SGDLS, YYNGEE. Trimming took 4 bases from V and 3 from J; bases not matched to a gene: 12. The CDR3 contains 17 residues. CDR3 sequence: CASSTRGQGLGDTEAFF. CDR3 bases: TGTGCCAGCAGCACCAGGGGACAGGGGCTCGGGGACACTGAAGCTTTCTTT.

The V call is TRBV13, the J call TRBJ1-2; D ambiguous. CDR1 is PRHDT and CDR2 is FYEKMQ in the germline V gene (reference sequence). The CDR3 covers 12 residues. The germline V and J ends were trimmed by 4 bases and 2 bases, with 5 bases remaining between them. The CDR3 reads CASSSGNYGYTF. In DNA, the CDR3 is TGTGCCAGCAGCTCGGGAAACTATGGCTACACCTTC.

The chain is built from TRBV10-2 and TRBJ2-7, with TRBD2 as a possible D gene (5 bases). Germline CDR1 is WSHSY and CDR2 is SAAADI. The CDR3 has 14 residues. V was cut by 3 bases and J by 5 bases, with 14 bases left in between. The CDR3 bases are TGCGCCAGCAGTGATAGGTCGCGGAGGAACGAGCAGTACTTC. This codes for CASSDRSRRNEQYF.

CDR3 nucleotide sequence: TGTGCCAGCAGCCCAAACCGGGACTTCTCCTACGAGCAGTACTTC. This translates into CASSPNRDFSYEQYF. The V gene is TRBV28, the J gene TRBJ2-7, with D tentatively TRBD2 (6 bases). V lost 6 bases, J lost 0 bases, and 15 bases lay in between. Per the germline V gene, CDR1 is MDHEN and CDR2 is SYDVKM. The CDR3 length is 15 residues. The full variable domain, with the rest looked up from reference TRBV28 and TRBJ2-7, is DVKVTQSSRYLVKRTGEKVFLECVQDMDHENMFWYRQDPGLGLRLIYFSYDVKMKEKGDIPEGYSVSREKKERFSLILESASTNQTSMYLCASSPNRDFSYEQYFGPGTRLTVT.

This rearrangement joins TRBV29-1 to TRBJ2-5; 10 nucleotides agree with TRBD1. Trimming cost V 0 bases and J 1 base; bases outside gene matches: 2. The length of the CDR3 is 15 residues. From germline, CDR1 is SQVTM and CDR2 ANQGSEA. CDR3 region: CSVEDGQGGQETQYF. The CDR3 bases are TGCAGCGTTGAAGACGGACAGGGGGGCCAAGAGACCCAGTACTTC.

V and J are TRBV7-9 and TRBJ1-2; 9 nucleotides match TRBD1. The V segment lost 5 bases and the J segment 8 bases; nucleotides outside the gene matches: 6. Germline loops: CDR1 SEHNR, CDR2 FQNEAQ (reference sequence). CDR3 length equals 13 residues. In nucleotides, the CDR3 is TGTGCCAGCAGCACCGGGACAGGGAGAGGCTACACCTTC. It yields the protein CASSTGTGRGYTF.

This chain links TRBV25-1 with TRBJ2-3; 8 bases line up with TRBD1. The V segment lost 11 bases and the J segment 1 base; nucleotides outside the gene matches: 2. The CDR3 is 12 residues long. CDR1 and CDR2 (germline): MGHDK, SYGVNS. CDR3 residues: CASGGGTDTQYF. For the CDR3, the DNA is TGTGCCTCAGGGGGCGGCACAGATACGCAGTATTTT.

The CDR3 coding sequence is TGCGCCAGCAGCCCCCTCTACCGACTAGCGGGAGACGACGAGCAGTACTTC. Translated: CASSPLYRLAGDDEQYF. The V call is TRBV4-1, the J call TRBJ2-7; 12 bases agree with TRBD2. Germline V gene data show CDR1 as MGHRA and CDR2 as YSYEKL. V gave up 4 bases and J gave up 5 bases; unmatched junction bases: 12. The CDR3 totals 17 residues.

This chain connects TRBV2 to TRBJ2-7, with TRBD1 as a possible D gene (5 bases). Trimming left V 6 bases short and J 2 bases short, with 14 bases between. Germline CDR1 reads SNHLY; CDR2 reads FYNNEI. The CDR3 extends over 14 amino acids. The CDR3 nucleotides are TGTGCCAGCAGGCCGACTCAGGGTACCTACGAGCAGTACTTC. Translated: CASRPTQGTYEQYF.

The rearrangement links TRBV5-6 to TRBJ1-6; D gene ambiguous. The V end lost 4 bases, the J end lost 8 bases, and 13 bases lay between the germline ends. The CDR3 has 14 residues. Per germline, CDR1 SGHDT and CDR2 YYEEEE. CDR3 nucleotides: TGTGCCAGCAGCCAGGCAGGTCCGGATTCACCCCTCCACTTT. Its translation: CASSQAGPDSPLHF.

V and J are TRBV11-3 and TRBJ2-2; 7 bases are a match to TRBD1. Trimming at V came to 3 bases and at J to 1 base, leaving 2 bases not matched to a gene. CDR1 and CDR2 (germline): SGHNT, YENEEA. CDR3 length: 15 residues. Here the CDR3 reads CASSFRTGNTGELFF. In nucleotides, the CDR3 is TGTGCCAGCAGCTTCAGGACAGGGAACACCGGGGAGCTGTTTTTT.

V and J are TRBV5-1 and TRBJ1-2, with a tentative D call TRBD1 (5 bases). In germline, CDR1 is SGHRS, CDR2 YFSETQ. The CDR3 covers 16 residues. The V gene lost 0 bases and the J gene lost 8 bases, with 20 bases spanning the gap. The CDR3 coding sequence is TGCGCCAGCAGCTTGGAGGGGCCCCGGGCCTCCGGGGGCTACACCTTC. It specifies CASSLEGPRASGGYTF.

This chain links TRBV3-1 (or the pseudogene TRBV3-2) with TRBJ2-1, with 7 bases lining up with TRBD2. The CDR3 totals 14 residues. Germline V gene sequence: CDR1 LGHDT, CDR2 YNNKEL (reference sequence). V gave up 6 bases and J gave up 3 bases; unmatched junction bases: 5. Here the CDR3 reads CASRSSGNYNEQFF. CDR3 bases: TGTGCCAGCAGATCTAGCGGAAACTACAATGAGCAGTTCTTC.